This entry lists 9 T cell receptor beta chains sequenced from one sample in a study of identical twins (dated by TCRdb to the mid-2010s). The library was made by 5' RACE. Sequencing was carried out with an Illumina HiSeq 2000. TCRdb reran the public reads through fastp at Q25 and MiXCR, keeping productive beta chains. Rows matching on CDR3 protein sequence are summarized as one entry with the most common DNA and genes. Present in this sample are 520,000 or so distinct CDR3 sequences, less than 25% of which were seen just once. The ten largest clones capture around 0.91% of the sample. This same sample was also part of a study on T cells expressing NK-cell markers.

What was sequenced was CD4+ T cells sorted from blood. The receptors come from a woman aged 18-35 years in good health.

The chain has TRBV24-1 and TRBJ2-1; 7 positions match TRBD2. The CDR3 contains 16 residues. V was pared by 9 bases and J by 9 bases, with 19 bases of the junction left unmatched. CDR1 and CDR2 from the germline V gene are KGHDR and SFDVKD. The CDR3 is CATSNPGLPNLGEQFF. In DNA form, the CDR3 reads TGTGCCACCTCGAATCCGGGACTACCTAATCTCGGTGAGCAGTTCTTC.

This clonotype was counted only a few times. CDR3 sequence reads: CASSLGRDRSSYEQYF. Written as DNA, the CDR3 is TGTGCCAGCAGCCTGGGCCGGGACAGGAGTTCCTACGAGCAGTACTTC. The chain carries TRBV5-8 and TRBJ2-7; 8 bases agree with TRBD1. Germline CDR1 SGHTS, CDR2 YDEGEE. This CDR3 is 16 amino acids long. The trim removed 4 bases at V and 1 base at J, leaving 10 bases unmatched.

In this sample, this clonotype turned up many times. V gene TRBV10-3 combines with J gene TRBJ2-3; D remains unclear. Germline CDR1 and CDR2: ENHRY and SYGVKD. Trimming removed 2 bases from V and 0 bases from J, with 9 bases in between. CDR3 length: 15 residues. The CDR3 DNA follows: TGTGCCATCAGTGAGGGGCCACCTAGCACAGATACGCAGTATTTT. Its translation: CAISEGPPSTDTQYF.

This clonotype showed up many times. The chain couples TRBV5-6 to TRBJ2-7; 7 positions agree with TRBD2. CDR3 length: 14 amino acids. The junction had 9 bases not matched to a gene; V was cut back by 5 bases and J by 4 bases. Germline V CDR1 and CDR2: SGHDT, YYEEEE. The CDR3 DNA follows: TGTGCCAGCAGTACTCCTGCGGGGGAATACGAGCAGTACTTC. The encoded protein is CASSTPAGEYEQYF.

This chain joins TRBV6-1 and TRBJ2-7, with 8 bases identical to TRBD2. The V and J ends lost 8 bases and 1 base, in that order; junction bases with no gene match: 4. This CDR3 region has 13 residues. Germline V gives CDR1 MNHNS, CDR2 SASEGT. In DNA form, the CDR3 reads TGTGCCAGCCTAGCGGGTTGGTCCTACGAGCAGTACTTC. Protein: CASLAGWSYEQYF.

This clonotype was observed a handful of times. The rearrangement uses TRBV10-3 and TRBJ2-3, with TRBD2 identical over 8 bases. Germline trimming cut 5 bases from V and 0 bases from J; bases unmatched to any gene: 7. There are 16 residues in the CDR3. Germline CDR1 reads ENHRY; CDR2 reads SYGVKD. This CDR3 is CAISRTSGSSTDTQYF. CDR3 nucleotides: TGTGCCATCAGTCGCACTAGCGGTTCTAGCACAGATACGCAGTATTTT.

This clonotype has just a few counts. The chain combines TRBV29-1 with TRBJ1-5, with 9 bases fitting TRBD1. Per the germline V gene, CDR1 is SQVTM and CDR2 is ANQGSEA. This CDR3 contains 15 residues. The V gene end was trimmed by 7 bases and the J gene end by 3 bases; junction bases not matched to a gene: 10. This chain's CDR3 is CSGLGQGGSNQPQHF. CDR3 bases: TGCAGCGGGCTGGGACAGGGAGGGTCCAATCAGCCCCAGCATTTT.

The V call is TRBV21-1, the J call TRBJ2-7. TRBV21-1 is a known pseudogene. The CDR3 sequence is 10 residues long. CDR3 sequence (DNA): TGTGCCAGCACCGGAAAGGAGCAGTACTTC. Its protein is CASTGKEQYF.

This chain joins TRBV7-6 and TRBJ2-2; possibly TRBD2 for D (5 bases). Trimming left V 5 bases short and J 3 bases short, with 13 bases between. The CDR3 covers 15 residues. Germline V lookup: CDR1 SGHVS, CDR2 FNYEAQ. CDR3 region: CASSVSEGDTGELFF. The CDR3 DNA follows: TGTGCCAGCAGCGTGAGCGAGGGTGACACCGGGGAGCTGTTTTTT.